The source of this T cell receptor (beta chain) is a study of CD8 T cells in Susac syndrome. The RNA, about 0.5 to 1 ug, was put through reverse transcription using random hexamers. TCRdb processed the immunoSEQ multiplex PCR reads anew with MiXCR; each CDR3 protein has one entry. The repertoire has roughly 120,000 distinct CDR3 sequences, 85% to 95% of them found once; the top ten carry roughly 0.3%. The CDR3 has 13 amino acids. The germline V gene encodes CDR1 SGHTA and CDR2 FQGNSA. A note on this clonotype: An end of the junction does not agree with germline; a read error may underlie this.

This chain joins TRBV7-2 and TRBJ1-2; 8 positions agree with TRBD1. This sequence originates from a human donor with multiple sclerosis. The sample was CD8+ T cells from PBMCs. CDR3 region: CASSLIQGAPHSF. Written as DNA, the CDR3 is TGTGCCAGCAGCTTAATTCAGGGGGCCCCCCACTCCTTC.